This T cell receptor beta chain emerged from a study of blood T cell repertoires in COVID-19. Study-wide background: Samples of COVID-19 (acute and convalescent) were obtained from the United States, Italy and Spain. The analysed material was cDNA or gDNA that came from T cells, B-cell-depleted T cells, or PBMCs.

As processed by the authors: Reference gene primer amplification gave nucleated cell count estimates. Clones were sequenced by immunoSEQ multiplex PCR, and TCRdb holds only the in-frame ones, with some missing. D and trimming were read from the DNA, whereas the V and J calls and clone size are those reported in that table. Here the sample spans hundreds of thousands of clones, around 87% being singletons. The CDR3 has 9 residues. The chain joins TRBV21-1 to TRBJ1-4. TRBV21-1 is flagged as a pseudogene. This TCR was recovered from a woman aged 35 to 49 who had recovered from COVID-19. Sequencing input: peripheral blood. The CDR3 DNA reads as TGTGCAGAGGGCGGAAAACTGTTTTTT. Translation gives CAEGGKLFF.